Following are 2 T cell receptor beta chains from one sample sequenced in a study of cytomegalovirus exposure and HLA in healthy donors. Vbeta (60) and Jbeta (13) primers were used in the PCR. Measured with immunoSEQ multiplex PCR; TCRdb has only the in-frame clones, and not every one. The table shows more than 140,000 clones, with roughly 80% occurring only once. The sequencing sample was made of PBMCs. The origin of the receptors is a man aged 25-45 years in good health and CMV-seropositive.

This chain links TRBV7-2 with TRBJ2-2; 11 bases are a match to TRBD1. The CDR3 has 15 residues. With V trimmed by 5 bases and J by 7 bases, 6 bases remained unmatched. Germline V gene sequence: CDR1 SGHTA, CDR2 FQGNSA. In nucleotides, the CDR3 is TGTGCCAGCAGCATTCGGACAGGGGGCTTCGGGGAGCTGTTTTTT. It encodes CASSIRTGGFGELFF.

The chain combines TRBV12-5 with TRBJ2-5; D unclear. The end of the DNA aligns better with TRBJ2-7, so the J call may be wrong. Germline V gene data show CDR1 as LGHNT and CDR2 as FRNRAP. This CDR3 has 12 amino acids. The chain's CDR3 is CASSVPPYEQYF. The CDR3 region has the DNA TGTGCTAGCAGCGTCCCACCCTACGAGCAGTACTTC.